These 27 T cell receptor beta chains share one sample of origin, sequenced in a study of blood T cells in healthy people across ages. Alongside a J-beta primer mix, a sample-barcoded 5' primer served in a second PCR lasting about 6 to 11 cycles. MiXCR, applied by TCRdb to the 5' RACE reads, yields one record per CDR3 protein. The repertoire holds roughly 800,000 distinct CDR3 sequences, around 25% seen once, with roughly a tenth in the top ten. The sample was also reused in another study, on T cells of mothers and their children.

The sample comprised blood. These TCRs come from a boy younger than 18 in good health.

DNA for the CDR3: TGTGCCAGCGTGAATGGGGACCCCTGGGCCCAGTACTTC. It yields the protein CASVNGDPWAQYF. The chain employs TRBV6-6 and TRBJ2-5; D is perhaps TRBD1 or TRBD2 (5 bases each). The ends were cut back, 8 bases at V and 9 bases at J, with 19 bases in the middle. The CDR3 spans 13 residues. Germline CDR1 MNHNY, CDR2 SVGAGI (reference sequence).

The rearrangement links TRBV10-3 to TRBJ2-7; 7 nucleotides match TRBD2. V was pared by 8 bases and J by 2 bases, with 12 bases of the junction left unmatched. The CDR3 has 15 residues. Germline loops: CDR1 ENHRY, CDR2 SYGVKD. The CDR3 coding sequence is TGTGCCATCGGCCGCGGTGCGGGGGACGCCTACGAGCAGTACTTC. Its protein is CAIGRGAGDAYEQYF.

This clonotype was recorded a few times. This chain joins TRBV29-1 and TRBJ1-3; TRBD1 matches at 7 bases. The CDR3 covers 15 residues. Trimming removed 4 bases from V and 0 bases from J; junction bases left unmatched: 6. The germline gives CDR1 SQVTM, CDR2 ANQGSEA. The CDR3 nucleotides read TGCAGCGTTGGAGGGGGACAGAGCTCTGGAAACACCATATATTTT. It codes for CSVGGGQSSGNTIYF.

V gene TRBV7-9 combines with J gene TRBJ2-5; 11 bases are shared with TRBD2. With V trimmed by 5 bases and J by 2 bases, 10 bases remained unmatched. CDR1 is SEHNR, CDR2 FQNEAQ, per germline (reference sequence). The CDR3 has 17 residues. CDR3 residues: CASSPSGLAGPQETQYF. DNA of the CDR3: TGTGCCAGCAGCCCATCCGGACTAGCGGGCCCACAAGAGACCCAGTACTTC.

Comments on this clonotype: A much more abundant neighbour one base away suggests this may be a read error. V usage is TRBV6-1 and J usage is TRBJ2-2; D unresolved. CDR1 is MNHNS, CDR2 SASEGT, per germline. This CDR3 contains 12 residues. The ends were cut back, 8 bases at V and 6 bases at J, with 10 bases in the middle. DNA of the CDR3: TGTGCCAGCGCATTATACGCCGGGGAGCTGTTTTTT. Protein sequence: CASALYAGELFF.

In this sample, this clonotype turned up once. V is TRBV4-1 and J is TRBJ2-1; D unresolved. Looked up from germline, CDR1 is MGHRA and CDR2 is YSYEKL. V was trimmed by 4 bases and J by 8 bases, leaving 12 bases between them. This CDR3 has 13 residues. The CDR3 region is CASSPVEAHEQFF. The CDR3 DNA is TGCGCCAGCAGCCCCGTAGAAGCCCATGAGCAGTTCTTC.

This clonotype was counted many times. The gene calls are TRBV20-1 and TRBJ2-4; D is possibly TRBD1 (7 bases). V was trimmed by 3 bases and J by 9 bases, leaving 12 bases between them. The CDR3 is 12 amino acids. In germline, CDR1 is DFQATT, CDR2 SNEGSKA (reference sequence). The DNA for the CDR3 is TGCAGTGCTAGTTCAGGGGGAGGCATTCAGTACTTC. Protein product: CSASSGGGIQYF.

The chain has TRBV7-9 and TRBJ2-5, with 9 bases fitting TRBD2. The DNA end is more similar to TRBJ2-7, so the J call may be wrong. From germline, CDR1 is SEHNR and CDR2 FQNEAQ (reference sequence). The CDR3 runs 16 residues. The CDR3 DNA reads TGTGCCAGCAGCTTAGTCGCTAGCGGGATCACCTACGAGCAGTACTTC. As protein: CASSLVASGITYEQYF.

This clonotype was seen a few times. The chain is built from TRBV29-1 and TRBJ2-7; TRBD2 agrees at 10 bases. The CDR3 is made up of 13 amino acids. J gave up 5 bases and V 5 bases, and 6 bases lay outside the gene matches. The germline V gene encodes CDR1 SQVTM and CDR2 ANQGSEA. The CDR3 sequence is CSVPSGGIDEQYF. DNA of the CDR3: TGCAGCGTTCCTAGCGGGGGTATAGACGAGCAGTACTTC.

In this sample, this clonotype turned up a few times. The CDR3 loop reads CSARDLGRLGSYEQYF. Here the CDR3 DNA reads TGCAGTGCTAGAGATCTAGGGCGGCTAGGCTCCTACGAGCAGTACTTC. The rearrangement joins TRBV20-1 to TRBJ2-7; D uncertain. The length of the CDR3 is 16 residues. Germline loops: CDR1 DFQATT, CDR2 SNEGSKA (reference sequence). V lost 0 bases and J lost 0, with 15 bases in between.

This clonotype was detected only once. This rearrangement joins TRBV5-1 to TRBJ2-1; 8 bases agree with TRBD1. The V gene's germline CDR1 is SGHRS and CDR2 YFSETQ. CDR3 length equals 13 residues. The J segment lost 8 bases and the V segment lost 4 bases, leaving 5 bases of the junction unmatched. The CDR3 region has the DNA TGCGCCAGCAGCGGAGACAGGGGCCATGAGCAGTTCTTC. Translation gives CASSGDRGHEQFF.

The chain couples TRBV29-1 to TRBJ2-5; D not certain. With 5 bases removed from V and 1 base from J, the gap between germline ends came to 17 bases. Germline values: CDR1 SQVTM, CDR2 ANQGSEA. This CDR3 has 15 residues. The CDR3 is CSVSTIDGIQETQYF. The CDR3 DNA reads as TGCAGCGTTTCTACAATCGATGGTATCCAAGAGACCCAGTACTTC.

This clonotype was seen a few times. The chain combines TRBV29-1 with TRBJ1-2; D gene uncertain. CDR3 length equals 12 residues. Trimming removed 5 bases at V and 2 bases at J, with 9 bases between. In germline, CDR1 is SQVTM, CDR2 ANQGSEA. The CDR3 nucleotides read TGCAGCGTTTCCACGGAGAACTATGGCTACACCTTC. Residues: CSVSTENYGYTF.

The chain combines TRBV28 with TRBJ2-7, with TRBD2 matching 8 bases. The CDR3 has 15 residues. Germline V lookup: CDR1 MDHEN, CDR2 SYDVKM. J gave up 2 bases and V 6 bases, and 9 bases lay outside the gene matches. The CDR3 region is CASRAPGLVTYEQYF. CDR3 sequence (DNA): TGTGCCAGCAGAGCTCCGGGACTAGTGACCTACGAGCAGTACTTC. Using reference TRBV28 and TRBJ2-7 for the parts outside the CDR3, the full variable domain is DVKVTQSSRYLVKRTGEKVFLECVQDMDHENMFWYRQDPGLGLRLIYFSYDVKMKEKGDIPEGYSVSREKKERFSLILESASTNQTSMYLCASRAPGLVTYEQYFGPGTRLTVT.

This clonotype has a handful of counts. This chain connects TRBV12-3 or TRBV12-4 to TRBJ1-2; no clear D. V lost 4 bases and J lost 4, with 13 bases in between. The length of the CDR3 is 14 residues. The CDR3 loop is CASSSIEGSYGYTF. For the CDR3, the DNA is TGTGCCAGCAGTTCAATAGAAGGCTCCTATGGCTACACCTTC.

The rearrangement joins TRBV29-1 to TRBJ2-7, with a possible D match to TRBD1 (6 bases). Trimming cost V 6 bases and J 0 bases, with 12 bases left between them. This CDR3 contains 13 residues. Germline V lookup: CDR1 SQVTM, CDR2 ANQGSEA. This chain's CDR3 is CSVRGLLSYEQYF. The CDR3 DNA is TGCAGCGTCAGGGGCCTCCTCTCCTACGAGCAGTACTTC.

This clonotype was observed a few times. The V gene is TRBV5-1, the J gene TRBJ2-2; no firm D call. Germline CDR1 reads SGHRS; CDR2 reads YFSETQ. The V end was cut by 4 bases, the J end by 0 bases, with 7 bases between. CDR3 size: 14 residues. CDR3 coding DNA: TGCGCCAGCAGCGGCAGGTCGAACACCGGGGAGCTGTTTTTT. Translation: CASSGRSNTGELFF.

The chain carries TRBV2 and TRBJ2-1; 12 bases map to TRBD2. The germline gives CDR1 SNHLY, CDR2 FYNNEI. The trim removed 8 bases at V and 7 bases at J, leaving 6 bases unmatched. The CDR3 covers 14 residues. CDR3 in DNA: TGTGCCAGCCGATGGACTAGCGGGATGAATGAGCAGTTCTTC. Protein sequence: CASRWTSGMNEQFF.

The gene calls are TRBV7-9 and TRBJ2-7; possible D gene TRBD1, 6 bases. The length of the CDR3 is 15 residues. V was cut by 4 bases and J by 4 bases, with 17 bases left in between. Per the germline V gene, CDR1 is SEHNR and CDR2 is FQNEAQ (reference sequence). In DNA, the CDR3 is TGTGCCAGCAGCTCGACCGGGACACCTATTTACGAGCAGTACTTC. Its translation is CASSSTGTPIYEQYF.

The CDR3 protein is CASSWDDFYGYTF. The CDR3 coding sequence is TGTGCCAGCAGCTGGGACGATTTCTATGGCTACACCTTC. The chain joins TRBV7-9 to TRBJ1-2; D might be TRBD1 (5 bases). This CDR3 contains 13 residues. Germline V CDR1 and CDR2: SEHNR, FQNEAQ (reference sequence). The V end lost 4 bases, the J end lost 4 bases, and 10 bases lay between the germline ends.

This chain uses TRBV2 with TRBJ2-2; TRBD2 aligns across 8 bases. Unmatched junction bases numbered 3, after V lost 6 bases and J lost 3 bases. CDR3 length: 14 residues. Germline CDR1 and CDR2: SNHLY and FYNNEI. The CDR3 bases are TGTGCCAGCAGGAGCGGGGGTGACACCGGGGAGCTGTTTTTT. Translation: CASRSGGDTGELFF.

This sequence joins TRBV6-1 and TRBJ1-2, with TRBD1 identical over 7 bases. CDR3 length: 17 amino acids. The germline V gene encodes CDR1 MNHNS and CDR2 SASEGT. The junction had 13 bases not matched to a gene; V was cut back by 5 bases and J by 1 base. The CDR3 coding sequence is TGTGCCAGCAGTCCCACCGTTACGGGACAGATTAACTATGGCTACACCTTC. Amino acid sequence: CASSPTVTGQINYGYTF.

This rearrangement joins TRBV4-3 to TRBJ2-5, with TRBD2 matching over 11 bases. The end of the DNA is better explained by TRBJ2-7, so the J call may be wrong. The germline gives CDR1 LGHNA, CDR2 YSLEER. The CDR3 has 15 residues. The CDR3 nucleotides are TGCGCCAGCAGCCAACTAGCGGGGGGTAAGCACGAGCAGTACTTC. This encodes CASSQLAGGKHEQYF.

The chain is built from TRBV5-1 and TRBJ2-5, with D perhaps TRBD2 (5 bases). The J call may be faulty, since TRBJ2-1 better matches the DNA end. From germline, CDR1 is SGHRS and CDR2 YFSETQ. This CDR3 has 14 residues. CDR3 protein: CASSPSAGRDEQFF. CDR3 in DNA: TGCGCCAGCAGCCCCAGTGCTGGGCGGGATGAGCAGTTCTTC.

This chain uses TRBV29-1 with TRBJ2-5, with D possibly TRBD1 on 5 matching bases. The CDR3 runs to 18 residues. V dropped 1 base and J dropped 1 base, with 22 bases sitting between them. The V gene's germline CDR1 is SQVTM and CDR2 ANQGSEA. CDR3 nucleotides: TGCAGCGTTGAAGGGGTTGATGGGCGCTCAGGGTCCCAAGAGACCCAGTACTTC. Its protein product is CSVEGVDGRSGSQETQYF.

This CDR3 is CASSPRTSGTPNTGELFF. CDR3 bases: TGCGCCAGCAGCCCGAGGACTAGCGGGACACCGAACACCGGGGAGCTGTTTTTT. The chain recombines TRBV4-1 with TRBJ2-2, with 12 bases lining up with TRBD2. Germline CDR1 and CDR2: MGHRA and YSYEKL. This CDR3 is 18 amino acids long. V dropped 4 bases and J dropped 0; count of bases not matched to a gene: 6.

The chain has TRBV7-7 and TRBJ2-2, with 7 nucleotides matching TRBD1. The CDR3 consists of 14 residues. Germline lookup yields CDR1 SSHAT and CDR2 FNYEAQ (reference sequence). The CDR3 nucleotides are TGTGCTAGCCAACAGACAGGGACCACCGGGGAGCTGTTTTTT. Translating gives CASQQTGTTGELFF.